The TCR beta chain described here comes from a study of neurological immune-mediated disorders (dated by TCRdb to the late 2010s). For the wider study: Among the roughly 34 multiple sclerosis patients, relapsing-remitting MS accounted for approximately 31 and secondary progressive MS accounted for 3. Using UMI-based sequencing, the study compared peripheral blood TCR-beta repertoires from patients with HTLV-I-associated myelopathy (HAM/TSP), patients with multiple sclerosis, and healthy controls. Alongside PBMC samples, the set of 106 TCR-beta libraries contained longitudinal samples, technical triplicates, and paired CD4+ and CD8+ T-cell subsets that had been sorted. The cohort comprised roughly 69 subjects: approximately 15 HAM/TSP patients, 35 or so multiple sclerosis patients and around 20 healthy controls.

Libraries from unsorted PBMCs were made from 2 million PBMCs kept in RNAlater at -80 degrees C until RNA extraction. The multiple sclerosis patients were enrolled in a US clinical protocol that evaluated disease progression with magnetic resonance imaging. Peripheral blood was subjected to Ficoll-Hypaque density gradient centrifugation to isolate PBMCs, which were then cryopreserved in liquid nitrogen. To synthesize cDNA, template-switch 5'RACE was performed with a primer carrying a 10-nucleotide random unique molecular identifier so that each TCR transcript was tagged. Every sequencing run covered 15-18 subjects and yielded more than 160 million TCR-beta sequences. The RNeasy kit was used for extraction of total RNA. The KAPA Real-time Library Amplification kit was used to amplify TCR-beta VDJ regions with primers for the TCR constant region and the 5'RACE anchor. A first PCR added sample indexes and Illumina adaptors, and a second PCR then raised library yield. After Ampure bead purification, the TCR product of roughly 650 bp was size-selected on a 2% E-gel SizeSelection system. Before pooling, libraries had their quality checked on a Bioanalyzer, their concentration measured with Qubit, and their quantity determined with the Kapa Library Quantification kit. An Illumina HiSeq 2500 sequenced the libraries paired-end 2 x 150 bp. To increase sequence diversity, roughly 24-30% phiX was spiked into each library pool. Turning to the authors' computational methods: The UMI-based MiGEC pipeline processed quality-filtered reads and removed over 80% of raw TCR sequences during error correction. VDJ genes were aligned to IMGT germline references, and clonotypes were defined by unique CDR3 amino acid sequence plus V-J genes. Clonal expansion, Shannon diversity and CDR3 relatedness were evaluated with VDJtools (CalcPairwiseDistances, ClusterSamples), while phylogenetic trees were built in CLCbio workbench. Clones with at least 8 unique UMIs were defined as expanded, with this threshold being based on coefficient-of-variation modelling across technical triplicates. TCRdb reprocessing: public reads trimmed at Q25 with fastp, clones called with MiXCR, in-frame beta chains kept. For every CDR3 protein sequence, its rows merge into one entry that carries the most common genes and DNA. The V and J calls and clone size come from TCRdb's table, not from the authors' own analysis. A total of 87,000 or so distinct CDR3 sequences appear in this sample, roughly 3.5% of them only once. The ten most abundant clones make up just under 3% of the sample.

Between the V and J ends, shortened by 4 bases and 6 bases respectively, the junction contains 25 bases. Per the germline V gene, SGHRS is the CDR1 and YFSETQ is the CDR2. The CDR3 spans 17 residues, from the cysteine through the phenylalanine. CDR3 DNA only is kept here, 51 bases in frame from base 1. General conclusions and limits of the study: Expanded clones from different subjects shared no identical CDR3 amino acid sequences, which suggests that TCR-beta repertoires were private in all groups. The highest TCR clonal expansion was observed in HAM/TSP patients, whereas the lowest was observed in MS patients, even when compared with healthy controls. Phylogenetic analysis grouped repertoires from 18 of 34 MS patients into a cluster of related CDR3 sequences, suggesting a possible repertoire-level signature. No clinical or MRI features were associated with the MS cluster, and the authors said that larger cohorts are needed.

Many counts were recorded for this clonotype. Its target antigen remains unknown. Qualities for individual bases were not recorded, and no much larger clone is one base off. Sequenced sample: PBMCs. This sequence originates from a woman between 45 and 65 years old with multiple sclerosis. In this chain, TRBV5-1 is recombined with TRBJ2-5, with the identity of the D gene unclear. The DNA is as follows: TGCGCCAGCAGCCCCTCACAATGGGCATTCCAGGAGAAGACCCAGTACTTC. It translates as CASSPSQWAFQEKTQYF.